This is a list of T cell receptor beta chains from one sample in a study of control samples from healthy donors and cancer patients. Sequencing used immunoSEQ multiplex PCR; TCRdb keeps in-frame clones, though not all of them. The top ten clones hold less than 9.5% of a sample with approximately 120,000 clones, around 86% of them seen once. Sequencing input: blood. The receptors were gathered from a man aged 35 to 55 in good health. CDR3s include the opening cysteine and the closing phenylalanine or tryptophan. D genes are given only for firm matches. Clone size is stated in some rows and not others, as once, few, many or a class when expanded.

v_gene	j_gene	abundance	d_gene	CDR3nt	CDR3aa
TRBV5-6	TRBJ1-2	-	-	TGTGCCAGCAGCCCTGGAGCCGGGACGCGGCTATTTACCTTC	CASSPGAGTRLFTF
TRBV3-1/TRBV3-2	TRBJ2-2	few	TRBD2	TGTGCCAGCAGCCAGGAGCGGGGGGCGACGAACACCGGGGAGCTGTTTTTT	CASSQERGATNTGELFF
TRBV27	TRBJ1-5	once	TRBD1	TGTGCCAGCAGGAAATGGACAGGGGATCAGCCCCAGCATTTT	CASRKWTGDQPQHF
TRBV19	TRBJ2-7	-	TRBD2	TGTGCCAGTAGTATAGACGAACTAGCGAGCTCCTACGAGCAGTACTTC	CASSIDELASSYEQYF
TRBV11-3	TRBJ1-4	-	-	TGTGCCAGCAGCTCACCTAATGAAAAACTGTTTTTT	CASSSPNEKLFF
TRBV19	TRBJ1-2	-	-	TGTGCCAGTACCCCAAGGGGCTCAGCTAACTATGGCTACACCTTC	CASTPRGSANYGYTF
TRBV27	TRBJ2-1	-	TRBD1	TGTGCCAGCAGTCGTGGACAGGGAAGATACAATGAGCAGTTCTTC	CASSRGQGRYNEQFF
TRBV2	TRBJ2-3	-	-	TGTGCCAGCAGGCCCCCGACGGCAGATACGCAGTATTTT	CASRPPTADTQYF
TRBV7-2	TRBJ2-1	-	TRBD2	TGTGCCAGCAGCCGCCAGCGGGGGTACAATGAGCAGTTCTTC	CASSRQRGYNEQFF
TRBV7-2	TRBJ2-7	-	TRBD1	TGTGCCAGCAGTACGGGACAGACCTACGAGCAGTACTTC	CASSTGQTYEQYF
TRBV7-2	TRBJ2-7	few	TRBD2	TGTGCCAGCAGCTTAGTAGGGGTCGGGGGGAAGGTCTACGAGCAGTACTTC	CASSLVGVGGKVYEQYF
TRBV5-1	TRBJ1-6	-	-	TGCGCCAGCAGCTTGGACATGCAGGGAGGTTATTCACCCCTCCACTTT	CASSLDMQGGYSPLHF
TRBV7-9	TRBJ2-5	-	-	TGTGCCAGCAGCTTCGCTGGGGGCGAGACCCAGTACTTC	CASSFAGGETQYF
TRBV10-3	TRBJ2-1	-	-	TGTGCCATCAGTGTGGTGGGGTCCTACAATGAGCAGTTCTTC	CAISVVGSYNEQFF
TRBV11-3	TRBJ2-1	-	TRBD1	TGTGCCAGCAGCCGCGCGGACAGGTACAATGAGCAGTTCTTC	CASSRADRYNEQFF
TRBV25-1	TRBJ2-3	once	-	TGTGCCAGCAGTGAGCGGGGCCATACGCAGTATTTT	CASSERGHTQYF
TRBV3-1/TRBV3-2	TRBJ1-2	-	-	TGTGCCAGCAGCCAAGGGGAGGGCTACTATGGCTACACCTTC	CASSQGEGYYGYTF